The clone carrying this T cell receptor beta chain was observed at least ten times. These data originate in a study of molecular identifiers for immune sequencing clone quantification. The ends lost 8 bases at V and 2 bases at J; junction bases unmatched: 11. The CDR3 has 16 residues. Germline V gene lookup returns CDR1 MNHEY and CDR2 SVGAGI. TCRdb passed the PCR reads through MiXCR, listing each CDR3 protein once. In the table there are 50,000 to 70,000 distinct CDR3 sequences, approximately 17% of which are singletons. The chain carries TRBV6-5 and TRBJ2-1; 8 bases fit TRBD2. Sequencing used naive CD8+ T cells from blood, with Jurkat cell RNA spiked in. Specified subset: FACS-sorted CD8+CD4-CCR7+CD45RA+ naive T cells. This clonotype was obtained from a human donor in good health. Some libraries in this study had Jurkat cell RNA spiked in. CDR3 in amino acids: CASDPGAGGAYNEQFF. CDR3 DNA: TGTGCCAGCGATCCTGGGGCGGGAGGAGCCTACAATGAGCAGTTCTTC.